The entry that follows covers one T cell receptor (beta chain) sequence. Its antigen is still unknown. Germline V gives CDR1 LNHDA, CDR2 SQIVND (reference sequence). V lost 6 bases and J lost 3; bases outside the gene matches: 3. The CDR3 loop spans 13 amino acids. The entry originates in a study of PD-1 blockade in classical Hodgkin lymphoma. Findings and limits, study-wide: Healthy donors reportedly exceeded newly diagnosed patients in baseline TCR diversity. Sources of repertoire differences remain undefined, possibly disease activity or prior therapy.

Each and every patient relapsed after autologous stem cell transplantation, and patients got differing brentuximab vedotin exposure. Patients reached a best response of complete response, partial response or progressive disease. The data were produced by immunoSEQ multiplex PCR, yet TCRdb's version contains in-frame clones alone and is incomplete. Here the sample spans 39,000 or so clones, 70% to 90% being singletons. V is TRBV19 and J is TRBJ1-2; 8 bases match TRBD1. The sample consisted of peripheral blood mononuclear cells (PBMCs), taken before the second cycle of nivolumab. This clonotype originated in a human donor with classical Hodgkin lymphoma. CDR3 in DNA: TGTGCCAGTAGCCTACAGGGGGACTATGGCTACACCTTC. This encodes CASSLQGDYGYTF.